This T cell receptor (beta chain) emerged from a study of blood T cell repertoires in COVID-19. Looking at the study overall: COVID-19 samples collected from the United States, Italy and Spain covered acute and convalescent phases. Sources were T cells, B-cell-depleted T cells, or PBMCs; the material itself was cDNA or gDNA.

In the original processing: Estimated nucleated cell counts came from reference gene primer amplification. Repertoires were generated with immunoSEQ multiplex PCR, while TCRdb's copy carries only in-frame clones and drops some. V and J calls plus clone size are reproduced from that table; the DNA served to infer D and trimming. The data show about 180,000 clones, roughly 80% seen once. Material: peripheral blood. The clonotype originates from a human donor in a cohort sampled during active COVID-19.

Here the CDR3 DNA reads TGCGCCAGCAGCTTGGGACTAGGGGACTACGAGCAGTACTTC. The encoded protein is CASSLGLGDYEQYF. This chain links TRBV5-1 with TRBJ2-7; D perhaps matches TRBD2 (6 bases). The CDR3 covers 14 residues. Germline V gene sequence: CDR1 SGHRS, CDR2 YFSETQ. Trimming took 0 bases from V and 3 from J, leaving 10 bases between them.